This is a list of T cell receptor beta chains from one sample in a study of cytomegalovirus exposure and HLA in healthy donors. Using immunoSEQ multiplex PCR, the repertoire was profiled, and TCRdb retains in-frame clones only, with some absent. The table lists about 75,000 clones, roughly 82% of them singletons. Material: PBMCs. The receptors derive from a man in his late teens or twenties in good health and CMV-seronegative. Each CDR3 is given with its conserved first and last residue. The D gene is left open where the match is weak. Where a row states a size, it is once, few, many or the class of an expanded clone; other rows omit it.

j_gene	v_gene	d_gene	abundance	CDR3nt	CDR3aa
TRBJ1-3	TRBV4-3	-	-	TGCGCCAGCAGCCAAACAGTCGGAAACACCATATATTTT	CASSQTVGNTIYF
TRBJ2-7	TRBV2	-	-	TGTGCCAGCAGTGGAGGGACAAGGACCTACGAGCAGTACTTC	CASSGGTRTYEQYF
TRBJ2-3	TRBV29-1	-	-	TGCAGCACCTCTGGGGGCAGGACCGAAACAGATACGCAGTATTTT	CSTSGGRTETDTQYF
TRBJ1-2	TRBV27	-	-	TGTGCCAGCAGTTTACTGCGGGGAGATAAAAATGGCTACACCTTC	CASSLLRGDKNGYTF
TRBJ2-2	TRBV5-3	TRBD1	-	TGTGCCAGAAGCAGTGCACAGGGGGCTACCGGGGAGCTGTTTTTT	CARSSAQGATGELFF
TRBJ1-5	TRBV27	TRBD1	-	TGTGCCAGCAGTTTATCGCCGCCAGGGGGCACGGGTCAGCCCCAGCATTTT	CASSLSPPGGTGQPQHF
TRBJ2-3	TRBV19	TRBD2	few	TGTGCCAGTAGTATGGGACTAGCGGGGGCAGATACGCAGTATTTT	CASSMGLAGADTQYF
TRBJ2-2	TRBV28	TRBD2	-	TGTGCCAGCACCCTTAGCGGGACCGGGGAGCTGTTTTTT	CASTLSGTGELFF
TRBJ2-1	TRBV7-9	TRBD1	-	TGTGCCAGCAGCTTTAGGGACAGGGGATCTTACAATGAGCAGTTCTTC	CASSFRDRGSYNEQFF
TRBJ1-1	TRBV19	-	-	TGTGCCAGTAGTATATTGAAGGGGTTGAACACTGAAGCTTTCTTT	CASSILKGLNTEAFF
TRBJ2-7	TRBV7-9	-	-	TGTGCCAGCAGCTTCAATGTTGGGAGGTCGGACGAGCAGTACTTC	CASSFNVGRSDEQYF
TRBJ2-1	TRBV4-2	TRBD2	-	TGTGCCAGCAGCCAACGGGGGGACGAGCAGTTCTTC	CASSQRGDEQFF
TRBJ1-1	TRBV28	-	-	TGTGCCAGCAGCCTACAGGGTAGGAACACTGAAGCTTTCTTT	CASSLQGRNTEAFF
TRBJ2-7	TRBV6-5	TRBD1	-	TGTGCCAGCAGTGAGACAGGGGGCAACTACGAGCAGTACTTC	CASSETGGNYEQYF
TRBJ1-1	TRBV10-2	TRBD1	-	TGCGCCAGCAGTGGATACGGACAGGGGAACACTGAAGCTTTCTTT	CASSGYGQGNTEAFF
TRBJ1-6	TRBV27	-	-	TGTGCCAGCAGTCCCACAGTGCCGTTATCACCCCTCCACTTT	CASSPTVPLSPLHF
TRBJ1-5	TRBV18	-	-	TGTGCCAGCTCACCACTCGCCTTAAGGAGCAATTATCAGCCCCAGCATTTT	CASSPLALRSNYQPQHF
TRBJ2-5	TRBV28	TRBD2	-	TGTGCCAGCGGAAGGACTAGCGGGCTCCAAGAGACCCAGTACTTC	CASGRTSGLQETQYF
TRBJ2-7	TRBV5-6	TRBD1	-	TGTGCCAGCAGCCCCTACAACAGGGGCGCCAGGTACGAGCAGTACTTC	CASSPYNRGARYEQYF
TRBJ1-2	TRBV19	-	-	TGTGCCAGTAGTATCCGAAGGGACGGGGGGAACTATGGCTACACCTTC	CASSIRRDGGNYGYTF
TRBJ2-7	TRBV15	-	-	TGTGCCACCAGCTCTCGTAATTGGGAGAGGTCGGGGGAGCAGTACTTC	CATSSRNWERSGEQYF
TRBJ2-7	TRBV28	TRBD1	-	TGTGCCAGCAGAAAGGACAGGATCTCCTACGAGCAGTACTTC	CASRKDRISYEQYF
TRBJ2-7	TRBV7-4	-	-	TGTGCCAGCAGCTTGATAGGGAGTCTTCCCTACGAGCAGTACTTC	CASSLIGSLPYEQYF
TRBJ1-1	TRBV19	-	-	TGTGCCAGTAGTATAGGTCGGAACACTGAAGCTTTCTTT	CASSIGRNTEAFF
TRBJ1-5	TRBV6-5	-	-	TGTGCCAGCAGTTATCGGAGAGCCGGTCAGCCCCAGCATTTT	CASSYRRAGQPQHF
TRBJ2-1	TRBV9	TRBD2	-	TGTGCCAGCAGCGTAGCAGCGGGGGGCTTCAATGAGCAGTTCTTC	CASSVAAGGFNEQFF
TRBJ2-5	TRBV5-1	TRBD2	-	TGCGCCAGCAGCTGGAGCGGGATCACTCAAGAGACCCAGTACTTC	CASSWSGITQETQYF
TRBJ2-1	TRBV4-3	TRBD1	-	TGCGCCAGCAGCCAACTACTAGGGCAGGGGGCGATCACCGAGCACAATGAGCAGTTCTTC	CASSQLLGQGAITEHNEQFF
TRBJ2-5	TRBV28	TRBD2	-	TGTGCCAGCAGTTTTTTGCGTCTAGCGGGGGTCGGGGAGACCCAGTACTTC	CASSFLRLAGVGETQYF